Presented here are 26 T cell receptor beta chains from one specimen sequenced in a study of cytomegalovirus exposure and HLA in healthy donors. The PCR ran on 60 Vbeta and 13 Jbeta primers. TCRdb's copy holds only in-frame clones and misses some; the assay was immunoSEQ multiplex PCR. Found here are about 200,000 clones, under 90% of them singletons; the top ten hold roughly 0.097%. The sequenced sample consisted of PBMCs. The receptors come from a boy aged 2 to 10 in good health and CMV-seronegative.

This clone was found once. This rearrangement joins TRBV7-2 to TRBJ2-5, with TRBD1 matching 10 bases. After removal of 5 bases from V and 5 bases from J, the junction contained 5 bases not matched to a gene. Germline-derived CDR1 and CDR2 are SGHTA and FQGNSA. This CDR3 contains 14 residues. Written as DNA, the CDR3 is TGTGCCAGCAGCGTGGGACAGGGGTTCGAGACCCAGTACTTC. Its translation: CASSVGQGFETQYF.

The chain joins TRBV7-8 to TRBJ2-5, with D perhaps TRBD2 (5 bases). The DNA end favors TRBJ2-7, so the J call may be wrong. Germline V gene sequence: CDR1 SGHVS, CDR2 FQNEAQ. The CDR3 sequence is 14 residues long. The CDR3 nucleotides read TGTGCCAGCAGCCAGAGGGCCAGTGACTACGAGCAGTACTTC. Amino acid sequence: CASSQRASDYEQYF.

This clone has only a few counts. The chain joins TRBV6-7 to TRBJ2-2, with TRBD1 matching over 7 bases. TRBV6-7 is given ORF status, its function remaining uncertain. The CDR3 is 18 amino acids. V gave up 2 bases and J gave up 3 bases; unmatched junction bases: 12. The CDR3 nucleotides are TGTGCCAGCAGTTACCCGACCCCACAGGGACAGCACACCGGGGAGCTGTTTTTT. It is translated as CASSYPTPQGQHTGELFF.

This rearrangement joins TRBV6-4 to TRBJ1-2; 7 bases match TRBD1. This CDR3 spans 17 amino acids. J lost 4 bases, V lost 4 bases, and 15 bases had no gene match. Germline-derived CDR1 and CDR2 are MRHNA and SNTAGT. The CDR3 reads CASSGKLRTGYSYGYTF. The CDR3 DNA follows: TGTGCCAGCAGTGGCAAACTCAGGACAGGTTACAGCTATGGCTACACCTTC.

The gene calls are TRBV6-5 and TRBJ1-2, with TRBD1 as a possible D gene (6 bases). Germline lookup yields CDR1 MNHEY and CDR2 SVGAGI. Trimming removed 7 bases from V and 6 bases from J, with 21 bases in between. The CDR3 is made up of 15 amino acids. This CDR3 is CASKDATGWQDGYTF. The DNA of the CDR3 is TGTGCCAGCAAAGATGCAACAGGGTGGCAGGATGGCTACACCTTC.

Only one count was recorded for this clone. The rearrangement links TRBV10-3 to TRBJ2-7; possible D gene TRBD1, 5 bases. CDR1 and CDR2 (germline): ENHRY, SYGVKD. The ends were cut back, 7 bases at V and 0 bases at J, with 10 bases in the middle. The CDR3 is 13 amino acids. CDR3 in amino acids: CAIKGWGSYEQYF. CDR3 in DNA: TGTGCCATCAAGGGGTGGGGCTCCTACGAGCAGTACTTC.

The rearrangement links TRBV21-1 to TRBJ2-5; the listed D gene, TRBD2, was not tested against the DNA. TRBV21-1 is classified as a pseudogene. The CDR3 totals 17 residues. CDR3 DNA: TGTGCCAGCAGCTCGCACCGGACTAGCGGGATCCAAGAGACCCAGTACTTC. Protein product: CASSSHRTSGIQETQYF.

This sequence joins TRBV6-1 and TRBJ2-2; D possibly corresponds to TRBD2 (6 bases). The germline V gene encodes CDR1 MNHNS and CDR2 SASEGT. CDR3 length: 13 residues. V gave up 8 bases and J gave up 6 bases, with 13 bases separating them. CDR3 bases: TGTGCCAGCGGGACTTGGACCGCCGGGGAGCTGTTTTTT. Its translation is CASGTWTAGELFF.

Here the CDR3 DNA reads TGTGCCAGCAGTTACTCGTCCGGGGGGGGGCGAGAGACCCAGTACTTC. It yields the protein CASSYSSGGGRETQYF. The rearrangement uses TRBV6-5 and TRBJ2-5; 8 nucleotides align to TRBD2. The CDR3 runs to 16 residues. The V gene end was trimmed by 0 bases and the J gene end by 4 bases; junction bases not matched to a gene: 7. Germline values: CDR1 MNHEY, CDR2 SVGAGI.

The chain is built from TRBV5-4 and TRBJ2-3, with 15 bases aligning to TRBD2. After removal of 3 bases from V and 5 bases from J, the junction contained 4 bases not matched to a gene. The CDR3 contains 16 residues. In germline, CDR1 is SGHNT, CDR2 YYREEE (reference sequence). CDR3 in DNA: TGTGCCAGCAGCTCCGGACTAGCGGGGGGGCAAGATACGCAGTATTTT. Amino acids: CASSSGLAGGQDTQYF.

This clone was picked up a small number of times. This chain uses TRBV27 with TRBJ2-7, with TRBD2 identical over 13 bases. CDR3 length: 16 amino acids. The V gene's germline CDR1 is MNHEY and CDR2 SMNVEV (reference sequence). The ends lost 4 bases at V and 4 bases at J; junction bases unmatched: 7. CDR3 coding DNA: TGTGCCAGCAGTTGGGGGACTAGCGGGGCGTTATACGAGCAGTACTTC. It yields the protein CASSWGTSGALYEQYF.

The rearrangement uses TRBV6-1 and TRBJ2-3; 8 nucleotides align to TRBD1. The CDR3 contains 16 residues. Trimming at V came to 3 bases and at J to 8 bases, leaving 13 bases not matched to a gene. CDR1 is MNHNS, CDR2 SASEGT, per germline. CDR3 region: CASSEGSGQATVTQYF. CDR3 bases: TGTGCCAGCAGTGAGGGCTCGGGACAGGCCACTGTTACGCAGTATTTT.

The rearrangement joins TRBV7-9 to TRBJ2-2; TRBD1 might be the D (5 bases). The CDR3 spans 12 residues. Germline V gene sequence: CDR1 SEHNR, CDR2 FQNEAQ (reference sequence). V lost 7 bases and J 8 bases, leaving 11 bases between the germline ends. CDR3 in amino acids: CASTLSGGELFF. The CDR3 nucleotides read TGTGCCAGCACCCTTTCAGGGGGGGAGCTGTTTTTT.

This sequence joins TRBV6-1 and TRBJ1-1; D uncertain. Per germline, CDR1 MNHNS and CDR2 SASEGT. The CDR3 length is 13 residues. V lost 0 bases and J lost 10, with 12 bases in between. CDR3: CASSEATRLGAFF. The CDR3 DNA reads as TGTGCCAGCAGTGAAGCTACAAGGCTAGGAGCTTTCTTT.

The CDR3 region is CATTPLAGNTEAFF. For the CDR3, the DNA is TGTGCCACTACTCCCCTGGCGGGGAACACTGAAGCTTTCTTT. The rearrangement links TRBV18 to TRBJ1-1; D is unclear. From germline, CDR1 is KGHSH and CDR2 LQKENI. Trimming left V 10 bases short and J 1 base short, with 16 bases between. The length of the CDR3 is 14 residues.

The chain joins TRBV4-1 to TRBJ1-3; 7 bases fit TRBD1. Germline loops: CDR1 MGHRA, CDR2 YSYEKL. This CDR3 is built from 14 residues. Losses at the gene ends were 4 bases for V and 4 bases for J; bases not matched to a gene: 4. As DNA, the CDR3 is TGCGCCAGCAGCCCTTGGGACAGCGGAAACACCATATATTTT. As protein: CASSPWDSGNTIYF.

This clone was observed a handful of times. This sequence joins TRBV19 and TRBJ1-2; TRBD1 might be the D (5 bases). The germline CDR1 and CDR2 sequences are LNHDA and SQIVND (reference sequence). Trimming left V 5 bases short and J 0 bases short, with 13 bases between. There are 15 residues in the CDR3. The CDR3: CASSSRGTTNYGYTF. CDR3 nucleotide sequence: TGTGCCAGTAGTTCCCGTGGGACTACTAACTATGGCTACACCTTC.

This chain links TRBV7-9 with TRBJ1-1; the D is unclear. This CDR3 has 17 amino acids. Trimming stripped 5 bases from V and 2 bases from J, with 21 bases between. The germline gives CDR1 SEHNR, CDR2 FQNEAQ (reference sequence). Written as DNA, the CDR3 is TGTGCCAGCAGCCCGCGCCCAGACAAATTCGGAAACACTGAAGCTTTCTTT. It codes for CASSPRPDKFGNTEAFF.

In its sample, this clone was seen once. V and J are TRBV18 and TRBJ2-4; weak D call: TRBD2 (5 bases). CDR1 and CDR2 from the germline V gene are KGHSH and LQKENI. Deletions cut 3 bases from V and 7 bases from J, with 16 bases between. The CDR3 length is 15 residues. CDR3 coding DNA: TGTGCCAGCTCACCCCTCGGGGAAGGGAAGAACATTCAGTACTTC. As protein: CASSPLGEGKNIQYF.

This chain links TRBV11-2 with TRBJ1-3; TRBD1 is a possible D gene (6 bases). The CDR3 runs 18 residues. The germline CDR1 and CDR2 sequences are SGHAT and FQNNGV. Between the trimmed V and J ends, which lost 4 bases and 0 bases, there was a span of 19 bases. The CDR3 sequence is CASSSLRQDRLSGNTIYF. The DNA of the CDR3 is TGTGCCAGCAGCTCCCTTCGACAGGACCGACTCTCTGGAAACACCATATATTTT.

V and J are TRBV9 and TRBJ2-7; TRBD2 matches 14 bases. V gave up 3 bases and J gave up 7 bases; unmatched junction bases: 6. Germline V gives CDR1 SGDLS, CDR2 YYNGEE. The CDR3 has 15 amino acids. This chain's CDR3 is CASSAAGTSGGEQYF. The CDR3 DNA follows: TGTGCCAGCAGCGCGGCAGGGACTAGCGGGGGTGAGCAGTACTTC. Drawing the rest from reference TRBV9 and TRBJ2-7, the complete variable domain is DSGVTQTPKHLITATGQRVTLRCSPRSGDLSVYWYQQSLDQGLQFLIQYYNGEERAKGNILERFSAQQFPDLHSELNLSSLELGDSALYFCASSAAGTSGGEQYFGPGTRLTVT.

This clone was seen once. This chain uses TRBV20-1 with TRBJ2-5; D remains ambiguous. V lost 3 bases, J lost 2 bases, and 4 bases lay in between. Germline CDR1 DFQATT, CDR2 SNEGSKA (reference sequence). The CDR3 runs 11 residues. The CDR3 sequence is CSASGQETQYF. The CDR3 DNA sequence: TGCAGTGCTAGCGGTCAAGAGACCCAGTACTTC.

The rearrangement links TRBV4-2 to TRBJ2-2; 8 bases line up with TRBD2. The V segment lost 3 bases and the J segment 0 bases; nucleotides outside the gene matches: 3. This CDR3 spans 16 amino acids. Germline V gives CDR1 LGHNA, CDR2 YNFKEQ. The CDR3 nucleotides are TGTGCCAGCAGCCAGACGGGACTAGCGAACACCGGGGAGCTGTTTTTT. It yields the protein CASSQTGLANTGELFF.

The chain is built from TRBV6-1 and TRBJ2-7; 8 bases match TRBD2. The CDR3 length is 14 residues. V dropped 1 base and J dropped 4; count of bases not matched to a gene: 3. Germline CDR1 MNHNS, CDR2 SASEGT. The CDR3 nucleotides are TGTGCCAGCAGTGAAGGCGGACTAGCTTACGAGCAGTACTTC. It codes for CASSEGGLAYEQYF.

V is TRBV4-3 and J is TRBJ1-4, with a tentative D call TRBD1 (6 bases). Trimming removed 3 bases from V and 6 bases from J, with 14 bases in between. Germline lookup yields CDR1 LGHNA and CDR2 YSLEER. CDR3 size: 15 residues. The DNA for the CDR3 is TGCGCCAGCAGCCATTCTGGGGGGGCCGATGAAAAACTGTTTTTT. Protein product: CASSHSGGADEKLFF.

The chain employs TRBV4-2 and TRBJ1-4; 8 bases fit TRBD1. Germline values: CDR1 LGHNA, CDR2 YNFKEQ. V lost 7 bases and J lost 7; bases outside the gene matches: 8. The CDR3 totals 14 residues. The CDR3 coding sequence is TGTGCCAGCACCACGGACAGGGTGGGTGAAAAACTGTTTTTT. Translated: CASTTDRVGEKLFF.